This T cell receptor (beta chain) was sequenced in a study of shared clonotypes between healthy human individuals. Germline V gene sequence: CDR1 SGDLS, CDR2 YYNGEE. The germline V and J ends were trimmed by 0 bases and 1 base, with 13 bases remaining between them. This CDR3 comprises 16 residues. The donors, healthy adults who were HIV-negative, had experienced no recent acute infections or vaccinations. Some clones are missing from TCRdb's copy, which holds only in-frame ones; the method was immunoSEQ multiplex PCR. The table includes 1,400,000 or so clones, approximately 98.5% detected once. A note on this clone: What it binds is not known.

Study results and caveats: Represented diversity (both genetic and exposure-history) was limited by the small number of donors. The sharing of about 5% of naive CD4 clonotypes was seen across a handful of donors. Rarefaction analysis demonstrated incomplete sorted-subset sequencing notwithstanding large depth.

Specimen: naive CD4+ T cells sorted from blood. Subset meaning: CD45RA+ positively selected. This chain connects TRBV9 to TRBJ1-2; the D is unclear. The TCR sequence derives from a man under 40 in good health. CDR3 residues: CASSVVKTGLNYGYTF. The CDR3 bases are TGTGCCAGCAGCGTAGTTAAAACCGGACTTAACTATGGCTACACCTTC.